This T cell receptor beta chain was identified during a study of PD-L1 blockade in urothelial cancer (dated by TCRdb to the late 2010s). Turning to the overall study: All patients started therapy in the mid-2010s and received atezolizumab 1,200 mg intravenously every 3 weeks. About 90% of the roughly 29 patients were males with bladder-origin urothelial cancer, and about 65% of the roughly 30 reported a prior smoking history. An ECOG performance status of 0 or 1 was recorded for the patients, and 0 to 3 prior chemotherapy regimens had been received by the patients. Blood samples were analyzed at 3 weeks after treatment start (second dose) and at 6 weeks after treatment start. Blood samples yielded a median of roughly 140,000 T cells and tens of thousands of unique TCRs, with median clonality approximately 0.08. An exploratory multi-omic analysis was conducted of the somatic, immune and clinical correlates of response to PD-L1 blockade with atezolizumab in urothelial cancer. Pretreatment tumor samples, along with matched peripheral blood collected serially before and after atezolizumab treatment, underwent TCR sequencing. Durable clinical benefit meant progression-free survival longer than 6 months, and TCR features were also tested against progression-free and overall survival. In the same patients, whole exome sequencing and RNA sequencing of pretreatment tumors were performed in addition to TCR sequencing. Ten or so patients reached durable clinical benefit, while some 20 patients did not. Under 30 patients had pretreatment blood TCR-seq, around 24 had at least one posttreatment blood collection, and around 24 had tumor TCR-seq. Results and caveats for the whole study, not just this receptor: Improved progression-free and overall survival was found to be associated with pretreatment peripheral blood TCR clonality below the median. Because of the small sample size (n ≈ 31) and the many exploratory analyses performed, the results are intended to be regarded as hypothesis-generating. Patients with durable benefit showed greater expansion of tumor-associated TCR clones in peripheral blood 3 weeks after starting treatment (n ≈ 20, p = 0.022).

Including cysteine and phenylalanine, the CDR3 has 18 amino acids. Here the CDR3 DNA is all that survives: 54 bases in frame from base 1. CDR1 and CDR2 are drawn from the germline V gene: SGHAT, FQNNGV. To estimate absolute template abundance from read counts, synthetic TCR analog templates were spiked into each PCR. Using the immunoSEQ assay, TCRbeta CDR3 regions were amplified from genomic DNA with bias-controlled V and J gene primers. Sequencing of rearranged TCRbeta segments was done at approximately 20X coverage. Per the authors' processing: Sequencing errors were corrected by clustering and CDR3s were annotated against IMGT to assign V, D and J genes. Downstream analyses used only productive TCRbeta rearrangements, leaving out any out-of-frame or stop-codon sequences. Clonality was computed as one minus Shannon entropy normalized by the log of the number of unique productive sequences. Clones differing between time points or between blood and tumor were identified by Fisher's exact test with Benjamini-Hochberg correction at adjusted p below 0.01. TCRdb retrieved this table from immuneACCESS and kept in-frame rearrangements only. Not all clones are present; in checked studies, unresolved V genes account for under half, and no reason is known for the remainder. V and J calls plus clone size are reproduced from that table; the DNA served to infer D and trimming. The sample profile shows about 120,000 clones; roughly 83% of them were found once. Approximately 2.4% of the sample goes to the ten largest clones.

Taken with the paper, the label for time point translates to: peripheral blood 6 weeks after treatment start. A total of approximately 27 patients with locally advanced or metastatic urothelial carcinoma, treated at Memorial Sloan Kettering on a trial protocol, made up the cohort. Peripheral blood mononuclear cells were collected pretreatment and during treatment, with between 1 and 8 total time points per patient. The Qiagen DNeasy Blood extraction kit was used to purify genomic DNA from total PBMCs and tumor samples. PBMCs were collected pretreatment and during treatment, and were isolated and stored as previously described. Comment on this clone: Its antigen is not yet known. The junction differs from germline at one of its ends, possibly a read error.

This TCR derives from a man aged 45 to 65 with urothelial cancer. Recombination linked TRBV11-2 to TRBJ2-1; a stretch of 11 junction bases matches TRBD2. The starting material was PBMCs, obtained around atezolizumab (anti-PD-L1) treatment. This receptor carries the CDR3 CASTLRLAGGSRDNEQFF. The sequenced DNA: TGTGCCAGCACCTTAAGGCTAGCGGGAGGCTCCCGAGACAATGAGCAGTTCTTC.